Below, 28 T cell receptor beta chains from the same sample are listed, as sequenced in a study of blood T cell repertoires in COVID-19. TCRdb's table, derived via immunoSEQ multiplex PCR, lists solely in-frame clones and lacks some. The sample records around 220,000 clones, roughly 82% being singletons. The source material was peripheral blood. The receptors come from a woman over 75 with active or convalescent COVID-19.

This chain joins TRBV10-1 and TRBJ2-1, with D possibly TRBD2 on 5 matching bases. With 0 bases removed from V and 0 bases from J, the gap between germline ends came to 12 bases. Per the germline V gene, CDR1 is WNHNN and CDR2 is SYGVQD (reference sequence). This CDR3 comprises 17 residues. The CDR3 protein is CASSESAGKSSYNEQFF. The CDR3 coding sequence is TGCGCCAGCAGTGAGTCGGCGGGCAAAAGCTCCTACAATGAGCAGTTCTTC.

The chain recombines TRBV30 with TRBJ1-4; 7 bases fit TRBD1. V gave up 0 bases and J gave up 2 bases; unmatched junction bases: 0. Germline CDR1 and CDR2: GTSNPN and SVGIG (reference sequence). The CDR3 sequence is 14 residues long. CDR3 DNA: TGTGCCTGGAGTGTAGGGGGCACTAATGAAAAACTGTTTTTT. Protein sequence: CAWSVGGTNEKLFF.

Points on this clone: Other nucleotide sequences from this sample produce the same CDR3. The V call is TRBV5-1, the J call TRBJ1-1, with D perhaps matching TRBD1 (6 bases). The CDR3 runs 15 residues. Trimming took off 0 bases at V and 3 bases at J, with 12 bases between the two ends. CDR1 SGHRS and CDR2 YFSETQ come from the germline V gene. In nucleotides, the CDR3 is TGCGCCAGCAGCTTGGTAAGGGGGGGTGACACTGAAGCTTTCTTT. It codes for CASSLVRGGDTEAFF.

The gene calls are TRBV5-4 and TRBJ2-7; 7 nucleotides line up with TRBD2. Germline CDR1 is SGHNT and CDR2 is YYREEE (reference sequence). This CDR3 is 13 amino acids long. J gave up 5 bases and V 3 bases, and 5 bases lay outside the gene matches. In DNA, the CDR3 is TGTGCCAGCAGCTCTCCAAGCGGGGACGAGCAGTACTTC. Its translation: CASSSPSGDEQYF.

This clone was recorded only once. DNA for the CDR3: TGTGCCAGCAGTGAATGGGCTAGCGGGGGGGCCTCAGAGACCCAGTACTTC. Encoded protein: CASSEWASGGASETQYF. V and J are TRBV6-1 and TRBJ2-5; 12 positions match TRBD2. J lost 4 bases, V lost 2 bases, and 8 bases had no gene match. The V gene's germline CDR1 is MNHNS and CDR2 SASEGT. This CDR3 spans 17 amino acids.

The chain combines TRBV5-1 with TRBJ2-5; 7 nucleotides line up with TRBD1. CDR1 and CDR2 (germline): SGHRS, YFSETQ. The junction had 1 base not matched to a gene; V was cut back by 1 base and J by 4 bases. There are 13 residues in the CDR3. CDR3 residues: CASSLSGGETQYF. Written as DNA, the CDR3 is TGCGCCAGCAGCTTGTCAGGGGGAGAGACCCAGTACTTC.

The chain links TRBV19 to TRBJ2-3, with D maybe TRBD2 (6 bases). The CDR3 sequence is 15 residues long. Germline assignment: CDR1 LNHDA and CDR2 SQIVND (reference sequence). Trimming left V 5 bases short and J 0 bases short, with 12 bases between. The CDR3 is CASSLGGHSTDTQYF. The CDR3 DNA sequence: TGTGCCAGTAGTCTGGGAGGCCATAGCACAGATACGCAGTATTTT. Using reference TRBV19 and TRBJ2-3 for the parts outside the CDR3, the full variable domain is DGGITQSPKYLFRKEGQNVTLSCEQNLNHDAMYWYRQDPGQGLRLIYYSQIVNDFQKGDIAEGYSVSREKKESFPLTVTSAQKNPTAFYLCASSLGGHSTDTQYFGPGTRLTVL.

This clone was seen once. The CDR3 sequence: CSVSDWNQPQHF. The CDR3 coding sequence is TGCAGCGTTTCAGATTGGAATCAGCCCCAGCATTTT. The rearrangement uses TRBV29-1 and TRBJ1-5; D is ambiguous. CDR1 is SQVTM and CDR2 is ANQGSEA in the germline V gene. V was pared by 5 bases and J by 4 bases, with 9 bases between. The CDR3 consists of 12 residues.

The rearrangement links TRBV9 to TRBJ2-5, with 10 bases matching TRBD2. This CDR3 is 16 amino acids long. The V segment lost 3 bases and the J segment 4 bases; nucleotides outside the gene matches: 9. CDR1 and CDR2 (germline): SGDLS, YYNGEE. The CDR3 DNA reads TGTGCCAGCAGCGCCCGAGCGGGGGGGATTGGAGAGACCCAGTACTTC. Its protein product is CASSARAGGIGETQYF.

A remark on this clone: The same CDR3 can be traced to other DNA sequences in this sample. The rearrangement joins TRBV30 to TRBJ2-5, with TRBD2 matching 8 bases. J was trimmed by 5 bases and V by 4 bases; bases with no gene match: 12. The CDR3 is 15 residues long. CDR1 is GTSNPN and CDR2 is SVGIG in the germline V gene (reference sequence). CDR3 sequence: CAWTPFGGGAETQYF. The CDR3 DNA reads as TGTGCCTGGACCCCATTCGGGGGGGGCGCGGAGACCCAGTACTTC.

This clone was counted a few times. The V gene is TRBV5-8, the J gene TRBJ1-5; 7 nucleotides match TRBD1. The CDR3 is 13 amino acids. Germline V CDR1 and CDR2: SGHTS, YDEGEE. The V and J ends lost 4 bases and 5 bases, in that order; junction bases with no gene match: 3. DNA of the CDR3: TGTGCCAGCAGCCGGGACAGCGATCAGCCCCAGCATTTT. Translation: CASSRDSDQPQHF.

The V gene is TRBV19, the J gene TRBJ2-5, with D hard to call. This CDR3 is built from 13 residues. Germline CDR1 is LNHDA and CDR2 is SQIVND (reference sequence). Trimming removed 6 bases at V and 4 bases at J, with 12 bases between. The CDR3 nucleotides are TGTGCCAGTAGCGGGTCGGGTGTAGAGACCCAGTACTTC. Residues: CASSGSGVETQYF.

The V and J genes are TRBV5-1 and TRBJ1-1; TRBD1 matches at 7 bases. V lost 8 bases to trimming and J lost 0 bases; unmatched junction nucleotides: 10. Germline V CDR1 and CDR2: SGHRS, YFSETQ. CDR3 length: 15 residues. The CDR3 sequence: CASMRQGHMNTEAFF. For the CDR3, the DNA is TGCGCCAGTATGCGACAGGGCCACATGAACACTGAAGCTTTCTTT.

V gene TRBV4-2 combines with J gene TRBJ1-2; perhaps TRBD1 as D (5 bases). Germline V CDR1 and CDR2: LGHNA, YNFKEQ. The CDR3 spans 17 residues. Trimming stripped 2 bases from V and 7 bases from J, with 23 bases between. CDR3 sequence reads: CASSQRLGAGSRGGYTF. In DNA form, the CDR3 reads TGTGCCAGCAGCCAACGACTTGGGGCAGGATCTAGAGGTGGCTACACCTTC.

This clone showed up just once. The rearrangement joins TRBV5-1 to TRBJ1-6; tentative D call: TRBD1 (5 bases). Germline V gene data show CDR1 as SGHRS and CDR2 as YFSETQ. The CDR3 has 16 residues. V lost 3 bases, J lost 9 bases, and 19 bases lay in between. Here the CDR3 reads CASSSTLGALGSPLHF. CDR3 coding DNA: TGCGCCAGCAGCTCGACCCTAGGGGCGCTCGGTTCACCCCTCCACTTT.

The V and J genes are TRBV28 and TRBJ2-3; TRBD2 aligns across 13 bases. Germline CDR1 reads MDHEN; CDR2 reads SYDVKM. The CDR3 totals 16 residues. Unmatched junction bases numbered 5, after V lost 1 base and J lost 7 bases. The CDR3, as DNA: TGTGCCAGCAGTTTATCGGGGACTAGCGGGACCTATACGCAGTATTTT. It specifies CASSLSGTSGTYTQYF. Full variable domain (outside the CDR3, taken from reference TRBV28 and TRBJ2-3): DVKVTQSSRYLVKRTGEKVFLECVQDMDHENMFWYRQDPGLGLRLIYFSYDVKMKEKGDIPEGYSVSREKKERFSLILESASTNQTSMYLCASSLSGTSGTYTQYFGPGTRLTVL.

As regards this clone: This same CDR3 is encoded by further DNA sequences in the sample. V usage is TRBV20-1 and J usage is TRBJ1-1; D uncertain. The CDR3 is 10 amino acids. Trimming cost V 3 bases and J 6 bases, with 5 bases left between them. Germline V CDR1 and CDR2: DFQATT, SNEGSKA (reference sequence). The CDR3, as DNA: TGCAGTGCTAGGAGGGCTGAAGCTTTCTTT. Translated: CSARRAEAFF.

The rearrangement uses TRBV5-1 and TRBJ2-1; D perhaps matches TRBD1 (5 bases). Per the germline V gene, CDR1 is SGHRS and CDR2 is YFSETQ. The CDR3 sequence is 14 residues long. Trimming removed 4 bases at V and 8 bases at J, with 16 bases between. This CDR3 reads CASSRQGNDHEQFF. CDR3 DNA: TGCGCCAGCAGCCGGCAGGGAAATGACCATGAGCAGTTCTTC.

J is TRBJ1-1 and V is TRBV19; possibly TRBD1 for D (6 bases). V was trimmed by 5 bases and J by 10 bases, leaving 17 bases between them. CDR1 is LNHDA, CDR2 SQIVND, per germline (reference sequence). The CDR3 length is 13 residues. The CDR3 DNA reads as TGTGCCAGTAGTGGGCTCGACAGGTCTCGAGCTTTCTTT. Amino acid sequence: CASSGLDRSRAFF.

J is TRBJ2-7 and V is TRBV11-3, with D possibly TRBD2 on 6 matching bases. The CDR3 is 15 amino acids. V lost 2 bases to trimming and J lost 2 bases, with 13 bases between them. Per the germline V gene, CDR1 is SGHNT and CDR2 is YENEEA. DNA for the CDR3: TGTGCCAGCAGCTTAAATGCAGGGAGGACCTACGAGCAGTACTTC. This codes for CASSLNAGRTYEQYF.

The CDR3 sequence is CATYPGLAGGAQYF. DNA of the CDR3: TGTGCCACTTATCCGGGACTAGCGGGAGGTGCCCAGTACTTC. The chain links TRBV10-3 to TRBJ2-5, with 15 nucleotides matching TRBD2. The germline CDR1 and CDR2 sequences are ENHRY and SYGVKD. The CDR3 is made up of 14 amino acids. J gave up 9 bases and V 10 bases, and 9 bases lay outside the gene matches.

The J gene is TRBJ2-1, the V gene TRBV29-1, with D unresolved. V lost 7 bases and J lost 5, with 6 bases in between. The germline V gene encodes CDR1 SQVTM and CDR2 ANQGSEA. This CDR3 contains 10 residues. CDR3 protein: CSAFDNEQFF. The DNA for the CDR3 is TGCAGCGCCTTTGACAATGAGCAGTTCTTC.

The chain carries TRBV3-1 (or the pseudogene TRBV3-2) and TRBJ1-3; D is uncertain. Per germline, CDR1 LGHDT and CDR2 YNNKEL (reference sequence). V was clipped by 1 base and J by 0 bases, with 7 bases between them. CDR3 length equals 15 residues. In nucleotides, the CDR3 is TGTGCCAGCAGCCAAGGGCCGAACTCTGGAAACACCATATATTTT. Amino acid sequence: CASSQGPNSGNTIYF.

The CDR3 sequence is CASSPEGVGVGSPLHF. The CDR3 nucleotides read TGTGCCAGCTCACCAGAAGGCGTAGGGGTAGGCTCACCCCTCCACTTT. This chain uses TRBV18 with TRBJ1-6; D may be TRBD1 (5 bases). V was trimmed by 2 bases and J by 10 bases, leaving 18 bases between them. Looked up from germline, CDR1 is KGHSH and CDR2 is LQKENI. The length of the CDR3 is 16 residues. Filled out from reference TRBV18 and TRBJ1-6, the complete variable domain reads NAGVMQNPRHLVRRRGQEARLRCSPMKGHSHVYWYRQLPEEGLKFMVYLQKENIIDESGMPKERFSAEFPKEGPSILRIQQVVRGDSAAYFCASSPEGVGVGSPLHFGNGTRLTVT.

The chain links TRBV9 to TRBJ2-2; 15 positions match TRBD2. The germline gives CDR1 SGDLS, CDR2 YYNGEE. The junction had 10 bases not matched to a gene; V was cut back by 3 bases and J by 1 base. There are 20 residues in the CDR3. This CDR3 is CASSAGTSGGSTLNTGELFF. Written as DNA, the CDR3 is TGTGCCAGCAGCGCAGGGACTAGCGGGGGGTCCACCCTGAACACCGGGGAGCTGTTTTTT.

V and J are TRBV21-1 and TRBJ1-5. TRBV21-1 is deemed a pseudogene. CDR3 size: 20 residues. The CDR3 sequence is CASSKRYLMGRTRRNQPQHF. The DNA for the CDR3 is TGTGCCAGCAGCAAAAGGTACTTGATGGGTCGGACTCGGCGGAATCAGCCCCAGCATTTT.

The chain is built from TRBV11-2 and TRBJ1-2, with TRBD1 matching over 8 bases. This CDR3 is built from 17 residues. J gave up 4 bases and V 0 bases, and 10 bases lay outside the gene matches. CDR1 is SGHAT, CDR2 FQNNGV, per germline. The CDR3 region has the DNA TGTGCCAGCAGCTTAGATGTCGGACAGGGTAGTAGCTATGGCTACACCTTC. It is translated as CASSLDVGQGSSYGYTF.

The rearrangement uses TRBV5-5 and TRBJ1-4, with 10 bases that match TRBD1. Germline V gives CDR1 SGHKS, CDR2 YYEKEE (reference sequence). V shed 4 bases and J 0 bases; nucleotides not matched to a gene: 12. CDR3 length equals 19 residues. The CDR3 DNA reads TGTGCCAGCAGCATTTACTCGGGACAGGGGCCGACAACTAATGAAAAACTGTTTTTT. Protein product: CASSIYSGQGPTTNEKLFF.